Below are 18 T cell receptor beta chains sequenced from a single sample in a study of cytomegalovirus exposure and HLA in healthy donors. PCR was performed using 60 Vbeta and 13 Jbeta primers. Libraries were prepared by immunoSEQ multiplex PCR; TCRdb keeps only in-frame clonotypes and omits some of them. The repertoire has roughly 150,000 clones, approximately 73% of them found once; the top ten carry 1.5% to 2%. Material for sequencing was PBMCs. These receptors all come from a woman aged 18-35 years in good health and CMV-seronegative.

This clone was recorded only once. The chain links TRBV18 to TRBJ1-2; 7 bases match TRBD1. CDR1 is KGHSH, CDR2 LQKENI, per germline. J gave up 5 bases and V 3 bases, and 6 bases lay outside the gene matches. This CDR3 comprises 14 residues. The CDR3 DNA reads TGTGCCAGCTCACCCAGAACAGGGGAGTATGGCTACACCTTC. Amino acid sequence: CASSPRTGEYGYTF.

The chain uses TRBV2 and TRBJ1-4; 9 bases map to TRBD1. The V segment lost 7 bases and the J segment 5 bases; nucleotides outside the gene matches: 2. Looked up from germline, CDR1 is SNHLY and CDR2 is FYNNEI. The CDR3 is made up of 13 amino acids. The CDR3 region has the DNA TGTGCCAGCAAAGGGACAGGGAATGAAAAACTGTTTTTT. It codes for CASKGTGNEKLFF.

J is TRBJ2-2 and V is TRBV19, with a weak D call TRBD1 (5 bases). The V end was cut by 3 bases, the J end by 0 bases, with 20 bases between. In germline, CDR1 is LNHDA, CDR2 SQIVND (reference sequence). This CDR3 region has 19 residues. The CDR3 region has the DNA TGTGCCAGTAGTATGTATGGGGCCCTGGCGGATTCGAACACCGGGGAGCTGTTTTTT. Its protein is CASSMYGALADSNTGELFF.

The rearrangement joins TRBV7-8 to TRBJ1-2; D remains unclear. CDR1 is SGHVS, CDR2 FQNEAQ, per germline. Deletions cut 5 bases from V and 0 bases from J, with 13 bases between. The length of the CDR3 is 15 residues. The CDR3 loop reads CASSPREGSNYGYTF. CDR3 nucleotide sequence: TGTGCCAGCAGCCCGAGGGAGGGATCTAACTATGGCTACACCTTC.

The chain joins TRBV7-9 to TRBJ1-2; 7 bases map to TRBD1. CDR1 is SEHNR, CDR2 FQNEAQ, per germline (reference sequence). V was pared by 8 bases and J by 1 base, with 13 bases of the junction left unmatched. This CDR3 has 16 residues. The CDR3 spells CASGTPTGSGNYGYTF. The CDR3 DNA reads TGTGCCAGCGGGACCCCGACAGGGTCCGGTAACTATGGCTACACCTTC.

V usage is TRBV20-1 and J usage is TRBJ2-5; D gene ambiguous. Germline assignment: CDR1 DFQATT and CDR2 SNEGSKA (reference sequence). The V gene lost 3 bases and the J gene lost 3 bases, with 5 bases spanning the gap. The CDR3 runs to 11 residues. In DNA form, the CDR3 reads TGCAGTGCTAGTCCAGAAGAGACCCAGTACTTC. Amino acid sequence: CSASPEETQYF.

The chain is built from TRBV5-1 and TRBJ1-2; tentatively, D is TRBD1 (6 bases). Trimming took off 0 bases at V and 2 bases at J, with 14 bases between the two ends. This CDR3 region has 16 residues. From germline, CDR1 is SGHRS and CDR2 YFSETQ. The CDR3 DNA reads as TGCGCCAGCAGCTTGGCCGACAGGCAGGAGAACTATGGCTACACCTTC. Translated, it gives CASSLADRQENYGYTF.

The CDR3 here is CASSESRGIQPQHF. Here the CDR3 DNA reads TGTGCCAGCAGTGAAAGTCGGGGAATTCAGCCCCAGCATTTT. The chain joins TRBV6-5 to TRBJ1-5, with D hard to call. Trimming stripped 5 bases from V and 6 bases from J, with 14 bases between. The CDR3 loop spans 14 amino acids. CDR1 is MNHEY, CDR2 SVGAGI, per germline.

The chain joins TRBV28 to TRBJ1-5; 10 bases are shared with TRBD1. CDR1 is MDHEN, CDR2 SYDVKM, per germline. Germline trimming cut 4 bases from V and 4 bases from J; bases unmatched to any gene: 7. The CDR3 covers 16 residues. The CDR3 protein is CASSSGDRGMNQPQHF. The CDR3 bases are TGTGCCAGCAGTTCGGGGGACAGGGGCATGAATCAGCCCCAGCATTTT.

This clone has a handful of counts. The chain employs TRBV19 and TRBJ2-6, with 9 bases identical to TRBD1. The germline V gene has CDR1 LNHDA and CDR2 SQIVND (reference sequence). The CDR3 length is 19 residues. V was pared by 1 base and J by 2 bases, with 9 bases of the junction left unmatched. The CDR3 region is CASSIVVGQGLAGANVLTF. The CDR3 DNA reads as TGTGCCAGTAGTATAGTCGTCGGACAGGGGCTCGCTGGGGCCAACGTCCTGACTTTC.

The CDR3 reads CASRNPRSGRNYNEQFF. As DNA, the CDR3 is TGTGCCAGCAGAAACCCACGAAGCGGGAGGAACTACAATGAGCAGTTCTTC. The gene calls are TRBV5-4 and TRBJ2-1, with 9 bases lining up with TRBD2. The CDR3 is 17 amino acids. V lost 5 bases, J lost 3 bases, and 12 bases stayed unmatched. Germline V gene data show CDR1 as SGHNT and CDR2 as YYREEE (reference sequence).

Notes on this clone: This sample includes further DNA sequences coding for the same CDR3. This sequence joins TRBV5-1 and TRBJ1-1; D not resolved. This CDR3 comprises 14 residues. CDR1 is SGHRS, CDR2 YFSETQ, per germline. The V end was cut by 0 bases, the J end by 1 base, with 7 bases between. The CDR3 nucleotides read TGCGCCAGCAGCTTGGGGACTTCGAACACTGAAGCTTTCTTT. Residues: CASSLGTSNTEAFF.

The gene calls are TRBV9 and TRBJ1-1; a weak D match, TRBD1 (5 bases). V gave up 4 bases and J gave up 5 bases, with 18 bases separating them. Germline CDR1 and CDR2: SGDLS and YYNGEE. This CDR3 has 15 residues. The CDR3 spells CASSPAGGRGTEAFF. In DNA form, the CDR3 reads TGTGCCAGCAGCCCAGCGGGGGGGAGGGGAACTGAAGCTTTCTTT.

The chain combines TRBV11-3 with TRBJ2-5; possibly TRBD1 for D (5 bases). The DNA end lines up better with TRBJ2-7; the J call may be wrong. The V gene's germline CDR1 is SGHNT and CDR2 YENEEA. This CDR3 spans 13 amino acids. The CDR3 protein is CASSGPGFSEQYF. The CDR3 nucleotides are TGTGCCAGCAGCGGCCCAGGGTTTTCCGAGCAGTACTTC.

The chain employs TRBV4-3 and TRBJ1-2; D might be TRBD1 (5 bases). V lost 0 bases, J lost 4 bases, and 12 bases lay in between. The CDR3 is 15 amino acids. Germline lookup yields CDR1 LGHNA and CDR2 YSLEER. This CDR3 is CASSQDRRDLYGYTF. CDR3 nucleotides: TGCGCCAGCAGCCAAGATCGGCGGGACCTCTATGGCTACACCTTC.

The rearrangement uses TRBV4-3 and TRBJ2-3; 8 bases match TRBD2. Unmatched junction bases numbered 11, after V lost 2 bases and J lost 1 base. CDR3 length: 18 residues. Germline loops: CDR1 LGHNA, CDR2 YSLEER. The CDR3, as DNA: TGCGCCAGCAGCCAACGACGACTAGCGACCGGGGGCACAGATACGCAGTATTTT. Its protein is CASSQRRLATGGTDTQYF.

The chain uses TRBV2 and TRBJ2-7; 7 bases map to TRBD2. The CDR3 extends over 14 amino acids. From germline, CDR1 is SNHLY and CDR2 FYNNEI. The V gene end was trimmed by 7 bases and the J gene end by 0 bases; junction bases not matched to a gene: 6. The CDR3 loop is CASMGRGISYEQYF. CDR3 nucleotides: TGTGCCAGCATGGGGCGGGGGATCTCCTACGAGCAGTACTTC.

In this sample, this clone turned up once. The chain combines TRBV7-9 with TRBJ2-2; D possibly corresponds to TRBD1 (6 bases). V lost 5 bases to trimming and J lost 7 bases, with 20 bases between them. The CDR3 sequence is 16 residues long. CDR1 and CDR2 (germline): SEHNR, FQNEAQ (reference sequence). CDR3 in amino acids: CASSGTGSGSIGELFF. The CDR3 DNA sequence: TGTGCCAGCAGCGGCACAGGGTCGGGCAGTATCGGGGAGCTGTTTTTT.